This entry features one T cell receptor (beta chain) sequence. Its target is not known. The CDR3 has 14 residues. CDR1 and CDR2 (germline): SGHRS, YFSETQ. These data belong to a study of blood T cells in healthy people across ages. Broader study findings: Researchers deemed the diversity estimates from one million T cells underestimates. Whereas aged donors had fewer naive CD4+ cells, long-lived donors had more of them and higher diversity.

Donors were systemically healthy Caucasian individuals from Russia aged 6 to 90 years. With a J-beta primer mix and a sample-barcoded 5' primer, a second PCR ran roughly 6 to 11 cycles. A template-switch adaptor containing 12 random nucleotides labeled each cDNA molecule. TCRdb re-analysed the 5' RACE reads in MiXCR, keeping a single row per CDR3 protein. The sample shows around 850,000 distinct CDR3 sequences, roughly 40% of them seen only once. This receptor was identified in a man younger than 35 in good health. Sequenced input: blood. The rearrangement joins TRBV5-1 to TRBJ2-5, with 7 bases fitting TRBD1. The assigned J gene may be wrong: the sequence end matches TRBJ2-7 better. The CDR3 DNA is TGCGCCAGCAGCGGAAGGGACAGTGTTTCCGAGCAGTACTTC. Residues: CASSGRDSVSEQYF.